A single sample is the source of the 5 T cell receptor beta chains below, sequenced in a study of identical twins. TCRdb fed the 5' RACE reads into MiXCR, producing one record per CDR3 protein. The sample shows some 1,700,000 distinct CDR3 sequences, under 35% of them seen only once. The sequenced sample consisted of cord blood. The origin of the receptors is a newborn girl in good health.

In this sample, this clonotype turned up a few times. The rearrangement joins TRBV12-3 or TRBV12-4 to TRBJ1-1; 8 bases fit TRBD1. V was pared by 6 bases and J by 0 bases, with 6 bases of the junction left unmatched. The CDR3 length is 15 residues. The CDR3 loop reads CASSYRQGMNTEAFF. The CDR3 region has the DNA TGTGCCAGCAGCTACCGACAGGGGATGAACACTGAAGCTTTCTTT.

The CDR3 sequence is CASKGAPLHF. CDR3 coding DNA: TGTGCCAGCAAAGGGGCACCCCTCCACTTT. This chain uses TRBV7-9 with TRBJ1-6; tentatively, D is TRBD1 (5 bases). Trimming stripped 7 bases from V and 11 bases from J, with 6 bases between. Germline CDR1 SEHNR, CDR2 FQNEAQ (reference sequence). The CDR3 spans 10 residues.

To note about this clonotype: This may come from a read error, since a much larger clone is one base off. CDR3 DNA sequence: TGTGCCAGCGGTTTAACAGGGGGGGACATTCAGTACTTC. Protein: CASGLTGGDIQYF. The chain employs TRBV28 and TRBJ2-4; perhaps TRBD1 as D (8 bases). The CDR3 sequence is 13 residues long. From germline, CDR1 is MDHEN and CDR2 SYDVKM.

This chain uses TRBV28 with TRBJ2-7; the match to TRBD2 covers 9 bases. V was clipped by 3 bases and J by 7 bases; unmatched bases: 13. CDR3 length: 16 amino acids. Germline loops: CDR1 MDHEN, CDR2 SYDVKM. In DNA, the CDR3 is TGTGCCAGCAGTTTTCTACCCTCTAGCGGGGACAATGAGCAGTACTTC. As protein: CASSFLPSSGDNEQYF.

This clonotype was seen more than once but under ten times. V gene TRBV27 combines with J gene TRBJ2-1; the D gene is possibly TRBD1 (5 bases). Looked up from germline, CDR1 is MNHEY and CDR2 is SMNVEV (reference sequence). CDR3 length: 14 amino acids. V lost 1 base and J lost 8, with 12 bases in between. CDR3 protein: CASSLYWGRDEQFF. The CDR3 nucleotides are TGTGCCAGCAGTTTATATTGGGGCAGGGATGAGCAGTTCTTC.